This is a list of T cell receptor beta chains from one sample in a study of blood T cell repertoires in COVID-19. Some clones are missing from TCRdb's copy, which holds only in-frame ones; the method was immunoSEQ multiplex PCR. The sample has around 130,000 clones, over 70% seen once. Sequencing was performed on peripheral blood. The receptors here all came from a man in his 60s with active or convalescent COVID-19. Both conserved end residues are trimmed from each CDR3. Fields, in order: CDR3 length, V gene, clone size, J gene, CDR3 protein. Size is stated for part of the rows, as once, few or many counts, or as a class when the clone is expanded.

>13|TRBV6-5|few|TRBJ2-5
ASRGGRSLVGNQY
>13|TRBV25-1|few|TRBJ2-5
ASSEFEGGWETQY
>11|TRBV5-1|NA|TRBJ1-2
ASSSEGRSGYT
>13|TRBV6-5|NA|TRBJ2-5
ASSRKQGGRETQY
>13|TRBV27|NA|TRBJ2-6
ASSPRGSGANVLT
>13|TRBV9|NA|TRBJ1-3
ASSPGGSSGNTIY
>11|TRBV4-3|NA|TRBJ1-5
ASSQDRAQPQH
>9|TRBV12-3/TRBV12-4|NA|TRBJ2-7
ASSSSSEQY
>13|TRBV7-2|NA|TRBJ2-5
ASSSRTSVGETQY
>10|TRBV7-9|NA|TRBJ1-1
ASSASRTEAF
>12|TRBV9|few|TRBJ1-2
ASRAPGGNYGYT
>14|TRBV7-9|NA|TRBJ2-3
ASSPPLGRGPDTQY
>13|TRBV3-1/TRBV3-2|NA|TRBJ2-1
ASSQDSGRYNEQF
>14|TRBV4-3|NA|TRBJ1-6
ASSQEAAFQRSPLH
>14|TRBV7-6|NA|TRBJ2-2
ASSLWEREGSGELF
>12|TRBV6-5|NA|TRBJ2-7
ASSSGQGSYEQY
>15|TRBV27|NA|TRBJ1-5
ASRFGGGPYSNQPQH
>9|TRBV7-2|NA|TRBJ2-7
ASSSLNEQY
>11|TRBV29-1|NA|TRBJ2-7
SVEGQGAAEQY
>14|TRBV11-2|NA|TRBJ2-7
ASSAIGGLAPHEQY
>11|TRBV18|NA|TRBJ2-7
ASSPGASYEQY
>12|TRBV3-1/TRBV3-2|once|TRBJ1-1
ASSPGDRASEAF
>12|TRBV6-5|NA|TRBJ2-7
ASSPSGRGYEQY
>13|TRBV4-2|NA|TRBJ2-5
ASSQDRTGRETQY
>10|TRBV25-1|once|TRBJ2-1
ASSRQGNEQF
>15|TRBV19|NA|TRBJ2-2
ASSIEVAGGPSGELF
>10|TRBV28|once|TRBJ1-5
ASSLRNQPQH
>14|TRBV7-9|NA|TRBJ1-5
ASRPGGAGDDQPQH
>11|TRBV5-5|NA|TRBJ2-1
ASSLVLYNEQF
>12|TRBV7-2|NA|TRBJ1-4
ASKGTAQNEKLF
>10|TRBV28|NA|TRBJ2-1
ASSLTHGEQF
>10|TRBV11-2|NA|TRBJ1-2
ASSPDSYGYT
>13|TRBV5-6|NA|TRBJ1-1
ASSISDRGRTEAF
>9|TRBV6-5|NA|TRBJ1-2
ASKRNYGYT
>14|TRBV5-8|NA|TRBJ2-3
ASSRRARSDPDTQY
>11|TRBV18|NA|TRBJ2-7
ASSPSDYYEQY
>11|TRBV25-1|NA|TRBJ2-1
ASRLTANNEQF
>11|TRBV29-1|once|TRBJ1-2
SGEQGSNYGYT
>13|TRBV9|once|TRBJ2-1
ASSLAGSSYNEQF
>15|TRBV2|NA|TRBJ1-5
ASSGRDRYSNNQPQH
>12|TRBV28|NA|TRBJ2-3
ASRPVISTDTQY
>13|TRBV2|few|TRBJ1-1
ASGVRLTGNTEAF
>12|TRBV28|NA|TRBJ2-7
ASSLAGGAYEQY